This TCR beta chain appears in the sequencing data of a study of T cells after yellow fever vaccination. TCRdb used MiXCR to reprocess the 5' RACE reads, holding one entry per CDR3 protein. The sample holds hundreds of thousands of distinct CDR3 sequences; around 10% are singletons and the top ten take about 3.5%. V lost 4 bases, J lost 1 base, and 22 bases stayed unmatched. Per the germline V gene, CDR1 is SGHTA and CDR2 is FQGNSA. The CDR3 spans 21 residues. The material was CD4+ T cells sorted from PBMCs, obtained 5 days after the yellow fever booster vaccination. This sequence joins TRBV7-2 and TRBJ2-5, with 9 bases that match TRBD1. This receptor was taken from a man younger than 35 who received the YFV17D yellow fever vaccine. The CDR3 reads CASSSLQGALTLAELQETQYF. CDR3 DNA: TGTGCCAGCAGCTCCTTACAGGGGGCTTTAACCCTAGCGGAACTCCAAGAGACCCAGTACTTC.